This T cell receptor beta chain is drawn from a study of T cells in Graves' hyperthyroidism and ophthalmopathy. The investigators amplified TCR beta CDR3 regions from RNA transcripts. HTBI primers were employed in a first-round RT-PCR of the TCR CDR3. TCRdb re-analysed the multiplex PCR reads in MiXCR, keeping a single row per CDR3 protein. The profile shows roughly 500,000 distinct CDR3 sequences, under 60% of them singletons. Details on this clonotype: A much larger clone differs by one base, so this may be a read error. Without the conserved terminal phenylalanine or tryptophan, this CDR3 likely stems from a read error.

Sequencing was done on a sample of peripheral blood or thyroid tissue (not recorded which). The receptor was derived from an adult woman with Graves' disease, either hyperthyroidism or ophthalmopathy (not recorded which).

CDR3 sequence: CASSSGRAGELFI. The CDR3, as DNA: TGTGCCAGCAGTAGCGGGAGGGCCGGGGAGCTGTTTATT. The V and J genes are TRBV6-8 and TRBJ2-2, with 10 bases aligning to TRBD2. The CDR3 is 13 amino acids. The trim removed 5 bases at V and 6 bases at J, leaving 0 bases unmatched. The germline CDR1 and CDR2 sequences are MNHGY and SAAAGT.